This passage covers 14 T cell receptor beta chains from one sample sequenced in a study of long-term antiretroviral therapy in people with HIV (dated by TCRdb to 2021 to 2024). The immunoSEQ hsTCRB v3.0 assay was used at survey level resolution to sequence the TRB variable region. TCRdb took this table from immuneACCESS and kept in-frame rearrangements with V and J called. Such tables lack part of the clones; where checked against another copy, unresolved V genes explain under half of the gap, and the rest is unexplained. This sample gives 30,000 to 40,000 clones in total; 83% of them show up just once. The ten largest clones take up 6.2% of the sample. Here the sequenced sample was unsorted PBMCs, taken 1 year after starting antiretroviral therapy. All receptors come from a young man with HIV.

V gene TRBV28 combines with J gene TRBJ2-7; 7 nucleotides line up with TRBD2. CDR3 size: 14 residues. The germline V gene encodes CDR1 MDHEN and CDR2 SYDVKM. The trim removed 2 bases at V and 0 bases at J, leaving 1 base unmatched. The chain's CDR3 is CASSLGGDSYEQYF. The CDR3 DNA reads as TGTGCCAGCAGTTTAGGGGGGGACTCCTACGAGCAGTACTTC.

CDR3 amino acids: CASSLWVTGGISNEQFF. The DNA of the CDR3 is TGTGCCAGCAGCTTGTGGGTGACAGGGGGGATCTCTAATGAGCAGTTCTTC. The V call is TRBV5-8, the J call TRBJ2-1; 9 nucleotides align to TRBD1. V lost 1 base and J lost 7; bases outside the gene matches: 12. CDR1 SGHTS and CDR2 YDEGEE come from the germline V gene. The CDR3 is 17 residues long.

This rearrangement joins TRBV27 to TRBJ2-7, with 12 bases lining up with TRBD1. V gave up 6 bases and J gave up 3 bases; unmatched junction bases: 3. The germline V gene has CDR1 MNHEY and CDR2 SMNVEV (reference sequence). The CDR3 loop spans 14 amino acids. The CDR3 is CASRGTGGYYEQYF. DNA of the CDR3: TGTGCCAGCAGGGGGACAGGGGGCTACTACGAGCAGTACTTC.

CDR3 DNA: TGCGCCAGCAGCTTGGAAAGGGATACTGAAGCTTTCTTT. Its translation: CASSLERDTEAFF. This chain uses TRBV5-1 with TRBJ1-1; the D is unclear. The V end was cut by 0 bases, the J end by 5 bases, with 8 bases between. Looked up from germline, CDR1 is SGHRS and CDR2 is YFSETQ. CDR3 length: 13 residues.

This chain joins TRBV27 and TRBJ2-1; 7 nucleotides agree with TRBD2. Germline lookup yields CDR1 MNHEY and CDR2 SMNVEV (reference sequence). J was trimmed by 7 bases and V by 4 bases; bases with no gene match: 7. CDR3 length equals 14 residues. DNA for the CDR3: TGTGCCAGCAGTTGGACTAGTGTGTTGAATGAGCAGTTCTTC. Amino acids: CASSWTSVLNEQFF.

The DNA of the CDR3 is TGTGCCAGCAGCTCTTGGACTAGCGGGGCCCCCTACGAGCAGTACTTC. Translated: CASSSWTSGAPYEQYF. This rearrangement joins TRBV11-2 to TRBJ2-7, with TRBD2 matching 12 bases. The ends lost 4 bases at V and 2 bases at J; junction bases unmatched: 6. CDR1 is SGHAT and CDR2 is FQNNGV in the germline V gene. CDR3 length: 16 amino acids.

V and J are TRBV6-6 and TRBJ2-1; possibly TRBD1 or TRBD2 for D (7 bases each). CDR3 length: 16 amino acids. Germline CDR1 is MNHNY and CDR2 is SVGAGI (reference sequence). The V and J ends lost 0 bases and 6 bases respectively, with 15 bases between them. The CDR3 loop reads CASSYSPGGVGNEQFF. The CDR3 DNA follows: TGTGCCAGCAGTTACTCGCCAGGGGGGGTGGGCAATGAGCAGTTCTTC.

The chain is built from TRBV15 and TRBJ1-1, with 9 bases that match TRBD1. The CDR3 sequence is 15 residues long. CDR1 and CDR2 (germline): LNHNV, YYDKDF (reference sequence). The V gene end was trimmed by 5 bases and the J gene end by 5 bases; junction bases not matched to a gene: 9. This chain's CDR3 is CATSGTGTGPTEAFF. The CDR3 region has the DNA TGTGCCACCAGCGGGACCGGGACAGGGCCGACTGAAGCTTTCTTT.

This clone was detected only a few times. The chain links TRBV6-1 to TRBJ1-5, with D unclear. This CDR3 comprises 13 residues. Germline-derived CDR1 and CDR2 are MNHNS and SASEGT. Trimming left V 7 bases short and J 4 bases short, with 11 bases between. This chain's CDR3 is CASISSPNQPQHF. The DNA of the CDR3 is TGTGCCAGCATTTCGAGTCCGAATCAGCCCCAGCATTTT.

The V call is TRBV6-5, the J call TRBJ2-5, with TRBD1 identical over 8 bases. The CDR3 covers 16 residues. V was clipped by 4 bases and J by 4 bases; unmatched bases: 11. The germline V gene encodes CDR1 MNHEY and CDR2 SVGAGI. This CDR3 is CASSSHPGQGGETQYF. In DNA form, the CDR3 reads TGTGCCAGCAGTTCCCACCCTGGACAGGGCGGAGAGACCCAGTACTTC.

The rearrangement links TRBV7-2 to TRBJ2-7; 7 bases align to TRBD2. Trimming at V came to 1 base and at J to 0 bases, leaving 9 bases not matched to a gene. The length of the CDR3 is 17 residues. Germline loops: CDR1 SGHTA, CDR2 FQGNSA. Here the CDR3 DNA reads TGTGCCAGCAGCTTAGTTTCGCTAGCGGAAAACTCCTACGAGCAGTACTTC. It is translated as CASSLVSLAENSYEQYF.

The chain carries TRBV4-3 and TRBJ1-2, with D perhaps TRBD1 (6 bases). The CDR3 contains 15 residues. Trimming took off 4 bases at V and 3 bases at J, with 15 bases between the two ends. Germline CDR1 reads LGHNA; CDR2 reads YSLEER. The DNA of the CDR3 is TGCGCCAGCAGCCTTAACAGGGAGAGTGACTATGGCTACACCTTC. Amino acids: CASSLNRESDYGYTF.

V and J are TRBV5-6 and TRBJ2-1, with 9 bases matching TRBD1. Germline V gives CDR1 SGHDT, CDR2 YYEEEE. V trimming: 0 bases; J trimming: 3 bases; junction bases outside the gene matches: 4. The CDR3 loop spans 16 amino acids. In DNA, the CDR3 is TGTGCCAGCAGCTTGGTCCCGACAGGGGGCTACAATGAGCAGTTCTTC. It specifies CASSLVPTGGYNEQFF.

This chain's CDR3 is CASSSGQLPTEAFF. The CDR3 bases are TGCGCCAGCAGCTCAGGACAGCTACCGACTGAAGCTTTCTTT. The chain uses TRBV5-1 and TRBJ1-1, with a tentative D call TRBD1 (6 bases). Trimming cost V 3 bases and J 5 bases, with 14 bases left between them. Germline loops: CDR1 SGHRS, CDR2 YFSETQ. CDR3 length equals 14 residues.